The 13 T cell receptor beta chains below were found in one sample sequenced in a study of cytomegalovirus exposure and HLA in healthy donors. Amplification used 60 Vbeta primers and 13 Jbeta primers. Measured with immunoSEQ multiplex PCR; TCRdb has only the in-frame clones, and not every one. The table lists around 76,000 clones, 78% of them singletons. Sequencing was carried out using PBMCs. The receptors stem from a woman aged 40 to 49 in good health and CMV-seropositive.

This chain joins TRBV5-1 and TRBJ1-1; D remains unclear. The V end lost 7 bases, the J end lost 1 base, and 8 bases lay between the germline ends. The CDR3 runs to 12 residues. CDR1 is SGHRS and CDR2 is YFSETQ in the germline V gene. CDR3 region: CASFTQNTEAFF. The CDR3 DNA sequence: TGCGCCAGCTTTACACAGAACACTGAAGCTTTCTTT.

This chain uses TRBV28 with TRBJ1-4; 8 nucleotides agree with TRBD1. The germline V gene has CDR1 MDHEN and CDR2 SYDVKM. The CDR3 totals 15 residues. V lost 3 bases, J lost 5 bases, and 5 bases stayed unmatched. CDR3: CASSFQTGENEKLFF. The DNA for the CDR3 is TGTGCCAGCAGTTTCCAGACAGGGGAAAATGAAAAACTGTTTTTT.

V usage is TRBV29-1 and J usage is TRBJ2-5, with 9 bases fitting TRBD1. Germline V gene lookup returns CDR1 SQVTM and CDR2 ANQGSEA. Trimming removed 1 base from V and 5 bases from J; junction bases left unmatched: 5. The length of the CDR3 is 14 residues. The CDR3, as DNA: TGCAGCGTTGAAGGCACAGGGGGCCCCGAGACCCAGTACTTC. Protein: CSVEGTGGPETQYF.

The chain is built from TRBV6-6 and TRBJ1-2; possible D gene TRBD1, 5 bases. Germline values: CDR1 MNHNY, CDR2 SVGAGI (reference sequence). This CDR3 has 14 amino acids. V gave up 2 bases and J gave up 6 bases, with 13 bases separating them. Written as DNA, the CDR3 is TGTGCCAGCAGTTACACTTATACGACAGATGGCTACACCTTC. Its translation is CASSYTYTTDGYTF.

The chain is built from TRBV27 and TRBJ1-2; 10 bases are shared with TRBD1. Germline V lookup: CDR1 MNHEY, CDR2 SMNVEV (reference sequence). V lost 3 bases and J lost 5; bases outside the gene matches: 6. This CDR3 is built from 15 residues. The chain's CDR3 is CASSFQGQGFYGYTF. The CDR3 DNA sequence: TGTGCCAGCAGTTTCCAGGGACAGGGGTTTTATGGCTACACCTTC.

The chain has TRBV4-3 and TRBJ1-6; D ambiguous. Germline V gene lookup returns CDR1 LGHNA and CDR2 YSLEER. Between the trimmed V and J ends, which lost 1 base and 0 bases, there was a span of 4 bases. The CDR3 spans 15 residues. In DNA form, the CDR3 reads TGCGCCAGCAGCCAAGGCGACTCCTATAATTCACCCCTCCACTTT. It encodes CASSQGDSYNSPLHF.

The rearrangement links TRBV11-2 to TRBJ1-1, with 7 bases lining up with TRBD1. Germline V lookup: CDR1 SGHAT, CDR2 FQNNGV. V dropped 2 bases and J dropped 4; count of bases not matched to a gene: 10. This CDR3 has 16 residues. In DNA form, the CDR3 reads TGTGCCAGCAGCTTATCGGGACAGCTCATCCCCACTGAAGCTTTCTTT. Translation gives CASSLSGQLIPTEAFF.

The rearrangement links TRBV5-4 to TRBJ1-4; 12 bases match TRBD1. V lost 2 bases and J lost 6; bases outside the gene matches: 8. Germline CDR1 is SGHNT and CDR2 is YYREEE (reference sequence). The length of the CDR3 is 17 residues. This chain's CDR3 is CASSFAGQGARDEKLFF. The CDR3 DNA reads TGTGCCAGCAGCTTTGCGGGACAGGGGGCGCGAGATGAAAAACTGTTTTTT.

Worth noting for this clone: This sample also contains other DNA sequences that code for the same CDR3. The CDR3 spells CASSLGQVAYEQYF. CDR3 coding DNA: TGCGCCAGCAGCTTGGGACAGGTCGCCTACGAGCAGTACTTC. The chain combines TRBV5-1 with TRBJ2-7; possibly TRBD1 for D (6 bases). The germline V and J ends were trimmed by 0 bases and 2 bases, with 9 bases remaining between them. This CDR3 region has 14 residues. Germline values: CDR1 SGHRS, CDR2 YFSETQ.

The chain couples TRBV28 to TRBJ2-7, with D possibly being TRBD2 (5 bases). CDR3 length: 14 amino acids. V was pared by 0 bases and J by 3 bases, with 9 bases between. Germline loops: CDR1 MDHEN, CDR2 SYDVKM. The CDR3 region is CASSLWDGIYEQYF. The CDR3, as DNA: TGTGCCAGCAGTTTATGGGACGGGATCTACGAGCAGTACTTC.

Details on this clone: An end of the junction differs from the germline gene, which may be a read error. The rearrangement links TRBV7-9 to TRBJ1-2; D ambiguous. The length of the CDR3 is 13 residues. The germline V gene encodes CDR1 SEHNR and CDR2 FQNEAQ (reference sequence). The CDR3 DNA reads TGTGCCAGCAGTTTTTCCGGAAACTATGGCTGCACCTTC. Its translation is CASSFSGNYGCTF.

In DNA form, the CDR3 reads TGTGCCAGCAGTGAACAGGGGTCTAGCACAGATACGCAGTATTTT. Amino acid sequence: CASSEQGSSTDTQYF. V and J are TRBV6-1 and TRBJ2-3; D possibly corresponds to TRBD1 (6 bases). Germline assignment: CDR1 MNHNS and CDR2 SASEGT. CDR3 size: 15 residues. Trimming took off 2 bases at V and 0 bases at J, with 9 bases between the two ends.

This clone is a singleton in its sample. The gene calls are TRBV5-6 and TRBJ1-2; TRBD1 agrees at 10 bases. The CDR3 length is 15 residues. Trimming removed 5 bases from V and 4 bases from J; junction bases left unmatched: 8. Germline V gene lookup returns CDR1 SGHDT and CDR2 YYEEEE. Here the CDR3 reads CASSWWDRGLYGYTF. The CDR3 DNA reads as TGTGCCAGCAGTTGGTGGGACAGGGGCCTCTATGGCTACACCTTC. Together with reference TRBV5-6 and TRBJ1-2, the CDR3 gives the full variable domain: DAGVTQSPTHLIKTRGQQVTLRCSPKSGHDTVSWYQQALGQGPQFIFQYYEEEERQRGNFPDRFSGHQFPNYSSELNVNALLLGDSALYLCASSWWDRGLYGYTFGSGTRLTVV.